This TCR beta chain was profiled in a study of cytomegalovirus exposure and HLA in healthy donors. Both 60 Vbeta primers and 13 Jbeta primers went into the PCR. Some clones are missing from TCRdb's copy, which holds only in-frame ones; the method was immunoSEQ multiplex PCR. The repertoire holds approximately 150,000 clones, with approximately 76% as singletons. V was clipped by 5 bases and J by 4 bases, with 12 bases between them. Germline loops: CDR1 MNHEY, CDR2 SVGAGI. The CDR3 extends over 13 amino acids. This sequence joins TRBV6-5 and TRBJ2-7, with a possible D match to TRBD1 (6 bases). The sequencing sample was made of PBMCs. This TCR came from a man between 60 and 70 years old in good health and CMV-seronegative. This CDR3 is CASSNGQLYEQYF. CDR3 DNA: TGTGCCAGCAGTAACGGACAGCTTTACGAGCAGTACTTC.